This T cell receptor (beta chain) comes out of a study of blood T cells in healthy people across ages. Study-wide results and limits: Diversity of TCR beta per million T cells declined in a roughly linear way with age.

The CDR3 runs to 16 residues. It was with a sample-barcoded 5' primer and a J-beta primer mix that a second PCR of roughly 7 to 12 cycles was run. The template-switch adaptor, which had 12 random nucleotides, put a tag on each cDNA molecule. TCRdb recomputed calls from the 5' RACE reads with MiXCR, one row per CDR3 protein. The data contain some 1.7 million distinct CDR3 sequences, about 28% of them seen just once; the ten biggest clones take up 7% to 9%. This clonotype was detected only a few times. Its antigen remains unidentified. J is TRBJ2-1 and V is TRBV21-1; TRBD2 reflects the table's D call only, with no check against the DNA. TRBV21-1 is termed a pseudogene. This clonotype originated in a woman aged 25 to 45 in good health. The sequencing sample was made of blood. CDR3 nucleotide sequence: TGTGCCAGCAGCAAAGTCGGAGCGGGAGGGGTTAATGAGCAGTTCTTC. It is translated as CASSKVGAGGVNEQFF.